The 26 T cell receptor beta chains below were found in one sample sequenced in a study of CD8 T cells in ankylosing spondylitis. Study-wide results and caveats: What seemed typical of ankylosing spondylitis blood was a TCR beta motif built from eight highly homologous variants.

TCRdb passed the 5' RACE reads through MiXCR, listing each CDR3 protein once. Among about 840,000 distinct CDR3 sequences, 10% to 15% were seen once, and the ten largest hold 0.45% to 0.6%. These TCRs are of unknown antigen specificity. The specimen sequenced was blood, either unsorted or a sorted T cell fraction (not recorded which). The receptor set was obtained from a male donor with ankylosing spondylitis.

This clonotype was seen a handful of times. The gene calls are TRBV20-1 and TRBJ1-5, with TRBD1 matching 8 bases. Looked up from germline, CDR1 is DFQATT and CDR2 is SNEGSKA (reference sequence). The CDR3 is 15 amino acids. The J segment lost 1 base and the V segment lost 6 bases, leaving 8 bases of the junction unmatched. CDR3 sequence (DNA): TGCAGTGCCCTTCAGGGGGCCGGGAGCAATCAGCCCCAGCATTTT. It yields the protein CSALQGAGSNQPQHF.

This clonotype was detected only a few times. The CDR3: CSVFGGDEKLFF. DNA of the CDR3: TGCAGCGTCTTCGGGGGCGATGAAAAACTGTTTTTT. The chain employs TRBV29-1 and TRBJ1-4; tentative D call: TRBD1 (6 bases). The CDR3 is made up of 12 amino acids. Germline CDR1 reads SQVTM; CDR2 reads ANQGSEA. Trimming pared 6 bases from V and 6 bases from J, leaving 11 bases between. The entire variable domain, with the rest obtained from reference TRBV29-1 and TRBJ1-4, is as follows: SAVISQKPSRDICQRGTSLTIQCQVDSQVTMMFWYRQQPGQSLTLIATANQGSEATYESGFVIDKFPISRPNLTFSTLTVSNMSPEDSSIYLCSVFGGDEKLFFGSGTQLSVL.

At least ten counts were recorded for this clonotype. The rearrangement joins TRBV5-1 to TRBJ2-1, with D possibly TRBD2 on 6 matching bases. The V end was cut by 0 bases, the J end by 4 bases, with 11 bases between. This CDR3 has 15 amino acids. The V gene's germline CDR1 is SGHRS and CDR2 YFSETQ. The CDR3 nucleotides read TGCGCCAGCAGCTTGGTAGCGGACCTTTACAATGAGCAGTTCTTC. Its protein product is CASSLVADLYNEQFF.

The V call is TRBV5-1, the J call TRBJ2-5; D unresolved. The CDR3 extends over 14 amino acids. The V end lost 4 bases, the J end lost 5 bases, and 15 bases lay between the germline ends. The germline V gene has CDR1 SGHRS and CDR2 YFSETQ. CDR3 DNA sequence: TGCGCCAGCAGCCAAGGACCCGCCCCGGAGACCCAGTACTTC. Translating gives CASSQGPAPETQYF.

This clonotype was counted ten times or more. This chain links TRBV11-2 with TRBJ2-5, with 15 bases that match TRBD2. The length of the CDR3 is 16 residues. CDR1 is SGHAT, CDR2 FQNNGV, per germline. The J segment lost 6 bases and the V segment lost 1 base, leaving 3 bases of the junction unmatched. CDR3 in DNA: TGTGCCAGCAGCTTAGTCGGGACTAGCGGGAGGAAGACCCAGTACTTC. Amino acid sequence: CASSLVGTSGRKTQYF.

This clonotype has just a few counts. The chain carries TRBV6-2 or TRBV6-3 and TRBJ1-1; tentative D call: TRBD1 (5 bases). V shed 3 bases and J shed 0 bases, with 11 bases lying between them. Germline CDR1 reads MNHEY; CDR2 reads SVGEGT. CDR3 size: 15 residues. The CDR3 DNA reads as TGTGCCAGCAGTTATCCGACAGTTATGAACACTGAAGCTTTCTTT. The encoded protein is CASSYPTVMNTEAFF.

This clonotype was recorded a few times. CDR3 DNA sequence: TGCGCCAGCAGCGAGGGGGCCGCTACCAATCAGCCCCAGCATTTT. Protein: CASSEGAATNQPQHF. The gene calls are TRBV5-1 and TRBJ1-5, with 7 bases identical to TRBD1. Germline CDR1 is SGHRS and CDR2 is YFSETQ. This CDR3 has 15 residues. Trimming took 4 bases from V and 3 from J; bases not matched to a gene: 7.

This clonotype was counted a few times. The J gene is TRBJ2-7, the V gene TRBV7-2, with 9 bases aligning to TRBD1. The V segment lost 4 bases and the J segment 6 bases; nucleotides outside the gene matches: 10. The CDR3 has 15 residues. Per the germline V gene, CDR1 is SGHTA and CDR2 is FQGNSA. The CDR3, as DNA: TGTGCCAGCAGCTCAGCTCCTGGGACAGGGAGCGAGCAGTACTTC. Residues: CASSSAPGTGSEQYF.

Ten or more counts support this clonotype. The rearrangement joins TRBV29-1 to TRBJ2-1; TRBD1 matches at 8 bases. Germline V lookup: CDR1 SQVTM, CDR2 ANQGSEA. The CDR3 is made up of 14 amino acids. With 6 bases clipped from V and 3 bases from J, the junction kept 7 bases outside the gene matches. The CDR3 sequence is CSVELGQGYNEQFF. The CDR3, as DNA: TGCAGCGTAGAGTTAGGACAGGGCTACAATGAGCAGTTCTTC.

At least ten counts were recorded for this clonotype. The chain combines TRBV24-1 with TRBJ2-5; D call uncertain. The CDR3 length is 12 residues. Germline CDR1 is KGHDR and CDR2 is SFDVKD. The V and J ends lost 6 bases and 4 bases respectively, with 8 bases between them. CDR3 bases: TGTGCCACCAGTCGAGTTGGAGAGACCCAGTACTTC. Residues: CATSRVGETQYF.

The CDR3 is CASSRRLGETQYF. The CDR3 DNA is TGTGCCAGCAGCCGTCGATTGGGAGAGACCCAGTACTTC. The J gene is TRBJ2-5, the V gene TRBV28; D not resolved. V dropped 6 bases and J dropped 4 bases, with 12 bases sitting between them. CDR3 size: 13 residues. The germline gives CDR1 MDHEN, CDR2 SYDVKM.

This rearrangement joins TRBV29-1 to TRBJ1-4; maybe TRBD1 (6 bases). This CDR3 contains 13 residues. V lost 3 bases and J lost 7, with 12 bases in between. Germline V CDR1 and CDR2: SQVTM, ANQGSEA. This chain's CDR3 is CSVEEGVSEKLFF. CDR3 DNA: TGCAGCGTTGAGGAGGGGGTTAGTGAAAAACTGTTTTTT.

The sample holds a few counts of this clonotype. This chain uses TRBV5-1 with TRBJ1-1, with a tentative D call TRBD1 (6 bases). Trimming left V 4 bases short and J 2 bases short, with 12 bases between. The CDR3 is 14 residues long. CDR1 SGHRS and CDR2 YFSETQ come from the germline V gene. CDR3 sequence: CASSKTGANTEAFF. The DNA of the CDR3 is TGCGCCAGCAGCAAGACAGGAGCTAACACTGAAGCTTTCTTT.

This clonotype occurred many times. The gene calls are TRBV7-2 and TRBJ2-3; 7 bases agree with TRBD1. CDR1 is SGHTA and CDR2 is FQGNSA in the germline V gene. Trimming removed 6 bases from V and 2 bases from J; junction bases left unmatched: 8. CDR3 length: 15 residues. The DNA for the CDR3 is TGTGCCAGCAGACAACGACAGGGTACCACAGATACGCAGTATTTT. Protein product: CASRQRQGTTDTQYF.

This clonotype appeared many times. The chain couples TRBV29-1 to TRBJ1-1; D is ambiguous. CDR1 SQVTM and CDR2 ANQGSEA come from the germline V gene. This CDR3 is built from 10 residues. V lost 3 bases to trimming and J lost 11 bases, with 10 bases between them. CDR3: CSVDYLVAFF. CDR3 coding DNA: TGCAGCGTTGACTACCTTGTGGCTTTCTTT.

This clonotype showed up many times. The CDR3 spells CASSSREEHNEQFF. CDR3 sequence (DNA): TGTGCCAGCAGTTCCCGAGAGGAGCACAATGAGCAGTTCTTC. V gene TRBV12-3 or TRBV12-4 combines with J gene TRBJ2-1; D not certain. The CDR3 covers 14 residues. V was trimmed by 4 bases and J by 5 bases, leaving 12 bases between them.

This clonotype occurred a few times. The chain couples TRBV18 to TRBJ1-5; perhaps TRBD1 as D (5 bases). V was trimmed by 3 bases and J by 2 bases, leaving 14 bases between them. CDR1 is KGHSH, CDR2 LQKENI, per germline. This CDR3 region has 16 residues. CDR3 protein: CASSPTGGRGNQPQHF. The DNA for the CDR3 is TGTGCCAGCTCACCTACGGGGGGTAGGGGCAATCAGCCCCAGCATTTT.

This clonotype was observed a handful of times. This chain uses TRBV5-1 with TRBJ1-2, with 9 bases identical to TRBD1. Germline V lookup: CDR1 SGHRS, CDR2 YFSETQ. This CDR3 contains 16 residues. V shed 1 base and J 4 bases; nucleotides not matched to a gene: 8. The CDR3 sequence: CASSLMSGQGPYGYTF. DNA for the CDR3: TGCGCCAGCAGCTTGATGTCGGGACAGGGCCCCTATGGCTACACCTTC.

This chain links TRBV5-1 with TRBJ1-2; D call uncertain. The CDR3 is made up of 14 amino acids. Germline CDR1 SGHRS, CDR2 YFSETQ. V lost 0 bases and J 4 bases, leaving 10 bases between the germline ends. The DNA for the CDR3 is TGCGCCAGCAGCTTGGACGAGGCGACCTATGGCTACACCTTC. Protein product: CASSLDEATYGYTF.

This clonotype was counted between two and nine times. V and J are TRBV7-2 and TRBJ2-6; D ambiguous. The length of the CDR3 is 16 residues. Germline V lookup: CDR1 SGHTA, CDR2 FQGNSA. V was cut by 2 bases and J by 0 bases, with 8 bases left in between. As DNA, the CDR3 is TGTGCCAGCAGCTTATCGGCTACCTCTGGGGCCAACGTCCTGACTTTC. This encodes CASSLSATSGANVLTF.

This clonotype turned up a few times. This sequence joins TRBV28 and TRBJ1-5; D gene uncertain. The CDR3 has 14 residues. Per the germline V gene, CDR1 is MDHEN and CDR2 is SYDVKM. V was trimmed by 10 bases and J by 0 bases, leaving 13 bases between them. For the CDR3, the DNA is TGTGCCACCAGGAACACGGATAGCAATCAGCCCCAGCATTTT. This gives the protein CATRNTDSNQPQHF.

This clonotype occurred a few times. The J gene is TRBJ1-2, the V gene TRBV4-3; D is ambiguous. The CDR3 is 12 amino acids. Per germline, CDR1 LGHNA and CDR2 YSLEER. The V and J ends lost 3 bases and 5 bases respectively, with 7 bases between them. CDR3 DNA sequence: TGCGCCAGCAGCCAGGCTGAGTATGGCTACACCTTC. It encodes CASSQAEYGYTF.

CDR3 residues: CASLGGGEQYF. DNA for the CDR3: TGCGCCAGCCTGGGGGGTGGCGAGCAGTACTTC. The rearrangement uses TRBV5-1 and TRBJ2-7, with a tentative D call TRBD2 (6 bases). The V gene lost 7 bases and the J gene lost 6 bases, with 11 bases spanning the gap. Germline-derived CDR1 and CDR2 are SGHRS and YFSETQ. CDR3 size: 11 residues.

This clonotype appeared a few times. The V gene is TRBV28, the J gene TRBJ2-1; D gene uncertain. Between the trimmed V and J ends, which lost 3 bases and 8 bases, there was a span of 11 bases. The germline V gene has CDR1 MDHEN and CDR2 SYDVKM. The CDR3 sequence is 13 residues long. The CDR3 region is CASSFVRTDEQFF. The CDR3 DNA is TGTGCCAGCAGTTTCGTCAGGACGGATGAGCAGTTCTTC.

The J gene is TRBJ2-2, the V gene TRBV5-1; D might be TRBD1 (5 bases). Germline-derived CDR1 and CDR2 are SGHRS and YFSETQ. The V gene lost 6 bases and the J gene lost 6 bases, with 18 bases spanning the gap. The CDR3 runs to 15 residues. The CDR3 DNA reads TGCGCCAGCACCACCCGGGCAGGGTGGGCCGGGGAGCTGTTTTTT. Translating it yields CASTTRAGWAGELFF.

The chain is built from TRBV20-1 and TRBJ2-3; tentatively, D is TRBD1 or TRBD2 (6 bases each). The germline gives CDR1 DFQATT, CDR2 SNEGSKA (reference sequence). This CDR3 has 13 residues. Trimming removed 5 bases at V and 6 bases at J, with 15 bases between. The CDR3 bases are TGCAGTGCTCAAGGGGGGAGTGGGGATACGCAGTATTTT. Residues: CSAQGGSGDTQYF.